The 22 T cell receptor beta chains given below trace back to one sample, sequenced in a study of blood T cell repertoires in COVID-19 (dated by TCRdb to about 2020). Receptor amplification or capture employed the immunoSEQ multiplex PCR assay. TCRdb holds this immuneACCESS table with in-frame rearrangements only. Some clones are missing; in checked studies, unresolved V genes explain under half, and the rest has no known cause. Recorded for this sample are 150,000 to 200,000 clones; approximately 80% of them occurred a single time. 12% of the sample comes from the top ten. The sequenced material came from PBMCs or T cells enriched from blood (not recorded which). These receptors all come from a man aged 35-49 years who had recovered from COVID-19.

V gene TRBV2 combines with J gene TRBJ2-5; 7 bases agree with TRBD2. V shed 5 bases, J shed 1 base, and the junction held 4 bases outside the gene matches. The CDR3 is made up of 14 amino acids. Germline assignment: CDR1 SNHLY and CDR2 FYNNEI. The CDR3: CASSRSSGQETQYF. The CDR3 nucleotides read TGTGCCAGCAGTAGGTCTAGCGGCCAAGAGACCCAGTACTTC.

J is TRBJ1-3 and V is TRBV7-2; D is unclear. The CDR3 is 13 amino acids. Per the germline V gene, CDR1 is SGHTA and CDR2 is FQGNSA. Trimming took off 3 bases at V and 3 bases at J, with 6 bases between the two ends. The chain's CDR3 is CASSFGFGNTIYF. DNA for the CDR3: TGTGCCAGCAGCTTCGGGTTTGGAAACACCATATATTTT.

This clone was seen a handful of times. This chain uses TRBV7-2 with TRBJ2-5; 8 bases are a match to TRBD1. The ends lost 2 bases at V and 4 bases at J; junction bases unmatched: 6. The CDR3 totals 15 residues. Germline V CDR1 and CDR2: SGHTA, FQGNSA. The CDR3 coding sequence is TGTGCCAGCAGCTTATACGGACAGGGCGGAGAGACCCAGTACTTC. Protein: CASSLYGQGGETQYF.

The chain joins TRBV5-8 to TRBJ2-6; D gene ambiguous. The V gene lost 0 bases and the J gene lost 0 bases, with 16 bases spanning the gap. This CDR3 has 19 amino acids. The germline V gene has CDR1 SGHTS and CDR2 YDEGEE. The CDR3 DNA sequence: TGTGCCAGCAGCTTGGCCTTGAGACATGCGACCTCTGGGGCCAACGTCCTGACTTTC. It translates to CASSLALRHATSGANVLTF.

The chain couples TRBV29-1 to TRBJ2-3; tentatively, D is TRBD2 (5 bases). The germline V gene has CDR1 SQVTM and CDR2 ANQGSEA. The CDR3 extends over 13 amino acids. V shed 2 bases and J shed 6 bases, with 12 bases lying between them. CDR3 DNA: TGCAGCGTTGAACTAGCAGCGAGGGATACGCAGTATTTT. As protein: CSVELAARDTQYF.

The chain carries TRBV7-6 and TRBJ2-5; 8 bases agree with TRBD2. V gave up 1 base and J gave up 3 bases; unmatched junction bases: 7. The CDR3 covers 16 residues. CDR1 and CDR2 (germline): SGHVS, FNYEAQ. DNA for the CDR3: TGTGCCAGCAGCTTAGAATTCGGGAGGGGGAAAGAGACCCAGTACTTC. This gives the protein CASSLEFGRGKETQYF.

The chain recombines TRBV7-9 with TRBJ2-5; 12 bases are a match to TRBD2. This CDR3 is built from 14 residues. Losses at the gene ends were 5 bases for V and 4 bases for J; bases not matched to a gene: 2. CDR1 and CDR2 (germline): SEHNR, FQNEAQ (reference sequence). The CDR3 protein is CASSLTSGRETQYF. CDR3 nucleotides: TGTGCCAGCAGCCTGACTAGCGGGAGAGAGACCCAGTACTTC.

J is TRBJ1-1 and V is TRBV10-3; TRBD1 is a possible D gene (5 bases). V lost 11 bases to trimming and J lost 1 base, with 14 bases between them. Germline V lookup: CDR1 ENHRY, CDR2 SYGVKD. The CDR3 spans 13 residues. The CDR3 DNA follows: TGTGCCTCAAACCTCCAGGGGAACACTGAAGCTTTCTTT. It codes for CASNLQGNTEAFF.

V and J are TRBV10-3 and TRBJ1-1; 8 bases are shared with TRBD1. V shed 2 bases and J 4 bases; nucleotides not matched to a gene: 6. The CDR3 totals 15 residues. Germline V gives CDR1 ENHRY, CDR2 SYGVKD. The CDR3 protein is CAISEPWTGSTEAFF. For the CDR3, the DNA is TGTGCCATCAGTGAGCCTTGGACAGGGAGCACTGAAGCTTTCTTT.

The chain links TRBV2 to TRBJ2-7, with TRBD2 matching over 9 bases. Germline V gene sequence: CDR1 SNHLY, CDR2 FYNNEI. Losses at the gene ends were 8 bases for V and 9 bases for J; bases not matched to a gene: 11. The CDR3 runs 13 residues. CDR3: CASGGLAGNVQYV. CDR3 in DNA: TGTGCCAGCGGAGGTCTAGCGGGGAATGTGCAGTACGTC.

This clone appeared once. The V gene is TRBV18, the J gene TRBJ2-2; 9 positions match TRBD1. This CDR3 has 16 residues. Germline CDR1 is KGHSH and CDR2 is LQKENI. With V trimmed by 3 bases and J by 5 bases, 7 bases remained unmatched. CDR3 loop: CASSPGTGRDTGELFF. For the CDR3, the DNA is TGTGCCAGCTCACCTGGGACAGGGAGAGATACCGGGGAGCTGTTTTTT.

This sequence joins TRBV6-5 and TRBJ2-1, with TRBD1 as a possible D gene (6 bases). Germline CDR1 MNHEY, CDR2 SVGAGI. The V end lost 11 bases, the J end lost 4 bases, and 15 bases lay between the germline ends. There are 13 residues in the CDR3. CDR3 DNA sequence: TGTGCCTCCACCGGGACACTTTACAATGAGCAGTTCTTC. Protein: CASTGTLYNEQFF.

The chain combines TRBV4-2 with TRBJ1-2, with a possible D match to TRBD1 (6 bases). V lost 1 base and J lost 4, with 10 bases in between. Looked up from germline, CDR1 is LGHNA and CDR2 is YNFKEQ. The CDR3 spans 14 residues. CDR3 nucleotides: TGTGCCAGCAGCCAAGTAACAGGGAGCTATGGCTACACCTTC. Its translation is CASSQVTGSYGYTF.

Here the CDR3 reads CASSSLSGGGHGELFF. CDR3 coding DNA: TGCGCCAGCAGTTCCTTGTCGGGGGGCGGCCACGGGGAGCTGTTTTTT. The chain couples TRBV5-1 to TRBJ2-2; D may be TRBD2 (7 bases). Germline lookup yields CDR1 SGHRS and CDR2 YFSETQ. CDR3 length: 16 residues. The V and J ends lost 5 bases and 7 bases respectively, with 21 bases between them. Variable domain in full (rest from reference TRBV5-1 and TRBJ2-2): KAGVTQTPRYLIKTRGQQVTLSCSPISGHRSVSWYQQTPGQGLQFLFEYFSETQRNKGNFPGRFSGRQFSNSRSEMNVSTLELGDSALYLCASSSLSGGGHGELFFGEGSRLTVL.

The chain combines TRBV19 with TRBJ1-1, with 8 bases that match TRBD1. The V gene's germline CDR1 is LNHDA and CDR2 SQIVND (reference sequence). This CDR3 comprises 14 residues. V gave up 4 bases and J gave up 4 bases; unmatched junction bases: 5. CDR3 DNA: TGTGCCAGTAGTACTGGACAGGGCGGCACTGAAGCTTTCTTT. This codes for CASSTGQGGTEAFF.

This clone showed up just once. The CDR3 sequence: CASGRAGYYQETQYF. The CDR3 DNA follows: TGTGCCAGCGGGCGAGCGGGGTACTACCAAGAGACCCAGTACTTC. The chain combines TRBV6-5 with TRBJ2-5; 7 bases match TRBD2. The V gene end was trimmed by 8 bases and the J gene end by 0 bases; junction bases not matched to a gene: 9. CDR3 length: 15 amino acids. The germline gives CDR1 MNHEY, CDR2 SVGAGI.

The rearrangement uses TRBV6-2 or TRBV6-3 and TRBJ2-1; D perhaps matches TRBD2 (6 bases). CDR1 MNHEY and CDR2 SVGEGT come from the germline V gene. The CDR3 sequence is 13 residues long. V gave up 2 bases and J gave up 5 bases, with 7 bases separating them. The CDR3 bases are TGTGCCAGCAGTTACGGAGGGAACAATGAGCAGTTCTTC. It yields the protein CASSYGGNNEQFF.

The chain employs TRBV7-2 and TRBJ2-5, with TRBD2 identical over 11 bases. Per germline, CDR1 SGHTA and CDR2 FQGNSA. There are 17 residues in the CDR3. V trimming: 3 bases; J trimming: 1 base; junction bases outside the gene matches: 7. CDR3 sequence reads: CASSLTSGAPTQETQYF. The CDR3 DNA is TGTGCCAGCAGCTTGACTAGCGGGGCCCCCACCCAAGAGACCCAGTACTTC.

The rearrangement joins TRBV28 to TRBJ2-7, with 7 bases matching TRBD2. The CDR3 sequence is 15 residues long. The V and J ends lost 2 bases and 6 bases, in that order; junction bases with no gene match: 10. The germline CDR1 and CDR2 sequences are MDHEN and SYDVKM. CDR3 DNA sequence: TGTGCCAGCAGTTTAACTGCTAGCGGAAACCCCGAGCAGTACTTC. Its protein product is CASSLTASGNPEQYF.

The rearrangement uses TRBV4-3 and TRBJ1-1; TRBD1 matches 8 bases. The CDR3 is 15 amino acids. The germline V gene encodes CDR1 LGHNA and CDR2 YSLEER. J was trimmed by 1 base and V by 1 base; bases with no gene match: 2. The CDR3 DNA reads TGCGCCAGCAGCCAAGGGACAGGGAAGAACACTGAAGCTTTCTTT. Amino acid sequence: CASSQGTGKNTEAFF.

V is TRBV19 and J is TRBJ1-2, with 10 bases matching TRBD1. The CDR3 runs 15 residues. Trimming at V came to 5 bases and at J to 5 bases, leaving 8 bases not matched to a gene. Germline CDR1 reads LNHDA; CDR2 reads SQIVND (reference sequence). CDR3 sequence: CASSLRQGAGYGYTF. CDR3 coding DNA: TGTGCCAGTAGTCTCCGACAGGGGGCTGGGTATGGCTACACCTTC.

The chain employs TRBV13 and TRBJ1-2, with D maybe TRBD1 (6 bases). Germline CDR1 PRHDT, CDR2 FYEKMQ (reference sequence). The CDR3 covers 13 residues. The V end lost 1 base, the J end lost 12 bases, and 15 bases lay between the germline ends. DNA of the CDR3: TGTGCCAGCAGCTTAGCGATGGGGGCCCGGAACACCTTC. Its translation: CASSLAMGARNTF.